This T cell receptor (beta chain) originates from a study of T cells in narcolepsy. Across the study: Patients with NT1 or NT2 and healthy control donors were enrolled.

Produced via immunoSEQ multiplex PCR; TCRdb's table is partial and in-frame only. The data show some 25,000 clones, approximately 85% seen once. As regards this clone: What it recognizes is unknown.

The CDR3 sequence is 15 residues long. The V gene's germline CDR1 is SGHRS and CDR2 YFSETQ. With 7 bases removed from V and 5 bases from J, the gap between germline ends came to 21 bases. General observations from the study: Reportedly, autoreactive clonotypes were serially detected in patients' blood but not controls'.

This clonotype was sampled from a human donor with narcolepsy. The V gene is TRBV5-1, the J gene TRBJ1-1, with a tentative D call TRBD1 (6 bases). Sequencing input: CD45RA- memory CD4+ T cells from PBMCs. Here the CDR3 reads CASGNRDSRRTEAFF. The CDR3 nucleotides are TGCGCCAGCGGTAACAGGGATTCGAGGCGGACTGAAGCTTTCTTT.